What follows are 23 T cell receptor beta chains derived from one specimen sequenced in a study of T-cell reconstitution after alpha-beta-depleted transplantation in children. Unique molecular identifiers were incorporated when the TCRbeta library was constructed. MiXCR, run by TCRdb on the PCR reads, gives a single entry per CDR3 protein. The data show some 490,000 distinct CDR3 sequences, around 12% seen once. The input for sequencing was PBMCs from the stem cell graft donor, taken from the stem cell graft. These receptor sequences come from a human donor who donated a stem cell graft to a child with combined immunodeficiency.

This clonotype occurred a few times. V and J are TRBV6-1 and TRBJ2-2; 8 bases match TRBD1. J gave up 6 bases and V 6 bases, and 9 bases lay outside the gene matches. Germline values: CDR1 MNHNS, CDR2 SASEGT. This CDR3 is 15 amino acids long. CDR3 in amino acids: CASRPGQGGPGELFF. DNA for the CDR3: TGTGCCAGCAGACCCGGACAGGGAGGCCCCGGGGAGCTGTTTTTT.

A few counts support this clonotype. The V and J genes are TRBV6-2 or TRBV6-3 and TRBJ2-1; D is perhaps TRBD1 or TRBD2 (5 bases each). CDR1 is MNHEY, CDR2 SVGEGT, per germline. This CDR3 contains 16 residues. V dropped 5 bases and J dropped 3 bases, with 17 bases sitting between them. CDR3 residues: CASSPASGTLYNEQFF. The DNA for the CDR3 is TGTGCCAGCAGTCCCGCGTCCGGGACCCTCTACAATGAGCAGTTCTTC.

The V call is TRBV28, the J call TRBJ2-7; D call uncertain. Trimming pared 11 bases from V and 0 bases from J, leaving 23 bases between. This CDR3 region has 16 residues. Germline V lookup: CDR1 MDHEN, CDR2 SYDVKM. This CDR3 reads CASSPRQFLSSYEQYF. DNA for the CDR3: TGTGCCTCCTCCCCGCGGCAGTTCCTAAGCTCCTACGAGCAGTACTTC.

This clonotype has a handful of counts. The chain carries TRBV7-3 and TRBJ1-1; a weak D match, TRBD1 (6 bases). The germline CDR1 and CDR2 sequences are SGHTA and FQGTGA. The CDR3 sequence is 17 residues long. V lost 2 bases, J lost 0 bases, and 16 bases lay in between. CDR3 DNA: TGTGCCAGCAGCTTAGGGGGGGGCGGACTTATGAACACTGAAGCTTTCTTT. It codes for CASSLGGGGLMNTEAFF.

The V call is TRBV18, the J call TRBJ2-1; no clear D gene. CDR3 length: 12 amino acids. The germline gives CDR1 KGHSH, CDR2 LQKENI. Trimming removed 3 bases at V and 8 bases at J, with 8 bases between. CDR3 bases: TGTGCCAGCTCACCTACAAACGATGAGCAGTTCTTC. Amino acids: CASSPTNDEQFF.

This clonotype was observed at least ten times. DNA for the CDR3: TGTGCCAGCAGTTCTGACGGGGGAGAATACGAGCAGTACTTC. Its protein product is CASSSDGGEYEQYF. V gene TRBV6-5 combines with J gene TRBJ2-7; perhaps TRBD2 as D (6 bases). Germline CDR1 MNHEY, CDR2 SVGAGI. The V end lost 4 bases, the J end lost 4 bases, and 14 bases lay between the germline ends. CDR3 length: 14 residues.

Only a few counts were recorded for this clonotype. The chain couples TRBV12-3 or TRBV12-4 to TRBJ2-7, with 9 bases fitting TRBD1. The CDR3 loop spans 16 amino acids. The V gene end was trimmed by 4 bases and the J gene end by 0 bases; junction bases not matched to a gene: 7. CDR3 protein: CASSSNRQGVSYEQYF. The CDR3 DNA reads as TGTGCCAGCAGTTCAAACCGACAGGGGGTCTCCTACGAGCAGTACTTC.

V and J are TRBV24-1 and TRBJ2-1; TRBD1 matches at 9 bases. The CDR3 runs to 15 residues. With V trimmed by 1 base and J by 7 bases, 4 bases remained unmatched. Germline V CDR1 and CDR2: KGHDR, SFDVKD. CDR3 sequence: CATSDFGQGRNEQFF. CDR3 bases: TGTGCCACCAGTGATTTTGGACAGGGGAGGAATGAGCAGTTCTTC.

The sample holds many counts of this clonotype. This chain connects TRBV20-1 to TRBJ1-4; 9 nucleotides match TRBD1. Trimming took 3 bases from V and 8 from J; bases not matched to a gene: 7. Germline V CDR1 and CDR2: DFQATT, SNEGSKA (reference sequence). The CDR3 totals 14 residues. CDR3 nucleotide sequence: TGCAGTGCTAGTCCGGGACAGGGAGGCGAAAAACTGTTTTTT. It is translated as CSASPGQGGEKLFF.

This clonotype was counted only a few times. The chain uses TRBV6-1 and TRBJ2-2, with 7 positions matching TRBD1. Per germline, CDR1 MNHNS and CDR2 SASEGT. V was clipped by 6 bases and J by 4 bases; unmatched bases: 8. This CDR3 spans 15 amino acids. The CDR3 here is CASRRQGRGTGELFF. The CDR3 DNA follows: TGTGCCAGCAGAAGACAGGGTCGAGGCACCGGGGAGCTGTTTTTT.

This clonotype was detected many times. The DNA of the CDR3 is TGTGCCAGCGATCAGGGGGCCTACAATGAGCAGTTCTTC. Translated: CASDQGAYNEQFF. The chain is built from TRBV2 and TRBJ2-1, with 7 nucleotides matching TRBD1. The CDR3 runs 13 residues. Germline values: CDR1 SNHLY, CDR2 FYNNEI. The V gene end was trimmed by 8 bases and the J gene end by 2 bases; junction bases not matched to a gene: 3.

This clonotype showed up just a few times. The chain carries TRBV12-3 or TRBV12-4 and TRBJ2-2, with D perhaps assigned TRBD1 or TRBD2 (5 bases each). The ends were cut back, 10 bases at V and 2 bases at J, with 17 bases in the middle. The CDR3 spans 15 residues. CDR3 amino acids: CAIPWGSINTGELFF. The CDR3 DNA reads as TGTGCCATCCCATGGGGGTCAATCAACACCGGGGAGCTGTTTTTT.

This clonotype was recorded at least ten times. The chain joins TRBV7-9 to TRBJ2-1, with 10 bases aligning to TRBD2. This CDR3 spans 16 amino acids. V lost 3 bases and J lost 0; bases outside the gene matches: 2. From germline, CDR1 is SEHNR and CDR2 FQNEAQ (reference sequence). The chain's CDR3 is CASSLTSGPSYNEQFF. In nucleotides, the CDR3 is TGTGCCAGCAGCTTGACTAGCGGGCCCTCCTACAATGAGCAGTTCTTC.

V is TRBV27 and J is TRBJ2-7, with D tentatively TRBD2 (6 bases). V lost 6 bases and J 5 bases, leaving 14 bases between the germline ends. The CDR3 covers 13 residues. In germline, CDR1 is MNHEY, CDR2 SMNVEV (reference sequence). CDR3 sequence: CASREGLTNEQYF. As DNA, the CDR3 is TGTGCCAGCAGGGAAGGACTAACAAACGAGCAGTACTTC.

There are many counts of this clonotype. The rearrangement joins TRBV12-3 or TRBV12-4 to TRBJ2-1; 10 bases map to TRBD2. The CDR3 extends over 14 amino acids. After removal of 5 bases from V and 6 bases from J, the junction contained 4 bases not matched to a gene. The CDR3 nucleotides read TGTGCCAGCAGTCCTAGCGGGAGAGTCAATGAGCAGTTCTTC. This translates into CASSPSGRVNEQFF.

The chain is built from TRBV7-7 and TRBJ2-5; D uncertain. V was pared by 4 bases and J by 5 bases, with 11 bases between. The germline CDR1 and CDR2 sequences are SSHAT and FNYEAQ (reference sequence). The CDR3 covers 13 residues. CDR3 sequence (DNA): TGTGCCAGCAGCTCCCAGGTGAAGGAGACCCAGTACTTC. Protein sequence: CASSSQVKETQYF.

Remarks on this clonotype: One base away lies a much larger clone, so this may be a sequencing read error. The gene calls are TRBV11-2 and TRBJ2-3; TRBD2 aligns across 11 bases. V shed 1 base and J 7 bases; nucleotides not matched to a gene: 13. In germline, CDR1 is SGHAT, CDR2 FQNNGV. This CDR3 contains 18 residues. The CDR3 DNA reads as TGTGCCAGCAGCTTAGGGGACGATAGCGGGAGGGCCTCATATACGCAGTATTTT. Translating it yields CASSLGDDSGRASYTQYF.

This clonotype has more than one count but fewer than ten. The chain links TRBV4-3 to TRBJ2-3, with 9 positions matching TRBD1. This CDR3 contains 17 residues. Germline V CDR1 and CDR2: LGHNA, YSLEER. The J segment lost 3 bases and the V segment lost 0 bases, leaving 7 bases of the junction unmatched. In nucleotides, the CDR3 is TGCGCCAGCAGCCAAGACCACAGGGGGCTAGGAACAGATACGCAGTATTTT. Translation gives CASSQDHRGLGTDTQYF.

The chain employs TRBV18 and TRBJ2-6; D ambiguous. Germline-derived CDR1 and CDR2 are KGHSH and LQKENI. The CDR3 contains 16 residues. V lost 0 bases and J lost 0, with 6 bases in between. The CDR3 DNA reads TGTGCCAGCTCACCACCGTGGAGCTCTGGGGCCAACGTCCTGACTTTC. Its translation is CASSPPWSSGANVLTF.

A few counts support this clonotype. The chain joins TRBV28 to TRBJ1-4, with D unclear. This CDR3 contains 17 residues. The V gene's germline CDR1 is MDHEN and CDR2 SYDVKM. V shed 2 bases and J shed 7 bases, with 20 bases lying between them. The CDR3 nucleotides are TGTGCCAGCAGTTTACGTGGTGCGAGGTCATGGAGTGAAAAACTGTTTTTT. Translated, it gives CASSLRGARSWSEKLFF. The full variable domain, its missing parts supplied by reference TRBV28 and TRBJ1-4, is DVKVTQSSRYLVKRTGEKVFLECVQDMDHENMFWYRQDPGLGLRLIYFSYDVKMKEKGDIPEGYSVSREKKERFSLILESASTNQTSMYLCASSLRGARSWSEKLFFGSGTQLSVL.

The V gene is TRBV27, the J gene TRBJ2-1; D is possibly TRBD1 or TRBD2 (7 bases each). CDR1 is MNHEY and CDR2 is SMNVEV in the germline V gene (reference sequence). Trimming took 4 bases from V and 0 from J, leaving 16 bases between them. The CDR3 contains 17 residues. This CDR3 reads CASSWGGDRSSYNEQFF. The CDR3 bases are TGTGCCAGCAGTTGGGGGGGGGACAGAAGCTCCTACAATGAGCAGTTCTTC.

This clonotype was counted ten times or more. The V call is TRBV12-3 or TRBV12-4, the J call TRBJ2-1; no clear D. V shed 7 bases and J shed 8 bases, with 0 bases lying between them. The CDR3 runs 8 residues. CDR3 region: CASNEQFF. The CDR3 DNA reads TGTGCCAGCAATGAGCAGTTCTTC.

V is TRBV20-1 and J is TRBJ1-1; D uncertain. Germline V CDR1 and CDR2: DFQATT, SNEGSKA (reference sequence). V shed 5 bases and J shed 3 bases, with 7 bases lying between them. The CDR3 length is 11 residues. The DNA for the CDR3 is TGCAGTGCTCCAAGATACACTGAAGCTTTCTTT. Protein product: CSAPRYTEAFF.